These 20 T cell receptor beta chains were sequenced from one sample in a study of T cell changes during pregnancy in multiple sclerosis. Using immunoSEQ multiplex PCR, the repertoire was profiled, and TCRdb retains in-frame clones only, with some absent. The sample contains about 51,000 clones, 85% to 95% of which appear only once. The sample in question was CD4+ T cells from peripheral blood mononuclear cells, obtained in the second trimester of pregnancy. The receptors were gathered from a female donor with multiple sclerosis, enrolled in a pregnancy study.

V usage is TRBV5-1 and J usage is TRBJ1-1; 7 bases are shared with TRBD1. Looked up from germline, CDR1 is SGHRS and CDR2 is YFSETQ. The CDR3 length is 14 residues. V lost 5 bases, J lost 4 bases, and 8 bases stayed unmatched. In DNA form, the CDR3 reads TGCGCCAGCAGTCTCCAGGGGGTCGGCACTGAAGCTTTCTTT. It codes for CASSLQGVGTEAFF.

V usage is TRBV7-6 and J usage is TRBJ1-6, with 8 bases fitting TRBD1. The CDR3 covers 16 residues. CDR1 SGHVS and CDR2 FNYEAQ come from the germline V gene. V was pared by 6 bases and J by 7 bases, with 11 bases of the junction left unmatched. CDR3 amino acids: CASRHRTGTGNSPLHF. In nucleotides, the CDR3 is TGTGCCAGCAGACACCGGACAGGGACGGGAAATTCACCCCTCCACTTT.

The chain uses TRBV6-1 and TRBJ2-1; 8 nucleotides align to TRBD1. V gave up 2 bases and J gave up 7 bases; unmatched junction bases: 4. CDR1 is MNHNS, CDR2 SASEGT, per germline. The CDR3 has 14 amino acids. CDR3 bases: TGTGCCAGCAGTGAAAATTGGACAGGGAATGAGCAGTTCTTC. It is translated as CASSENWTGNEQFF.

CDR3 in amino acids: CAISELRGGVNYGYTF. The CDR3 coding sequence is TGTGCCATCAGTGAATTAAGGGGTGGAGTTAACTATGGCTACACCTTC. The chain is built from TRBV10-3 and TRBJ1-2; TRBD1 is a possible D gene (5 bases). CDR1 is ENHRY, CDR2 SYGVKD, per germline. The CDR3 consists of 16 residues. Trimming took off 3 bases at V and 1 base at J, with 15 bases between the two ends.

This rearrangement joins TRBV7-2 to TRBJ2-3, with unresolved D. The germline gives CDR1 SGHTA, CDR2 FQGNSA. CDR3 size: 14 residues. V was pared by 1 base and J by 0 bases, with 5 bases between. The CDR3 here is CASSLGLSTDTQYF. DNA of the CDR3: TGTGCCAGCAGCTTAGGGCTGAGCACAGATACGCAGTATTTT.

DNA for the CDR3: TGTGCCAGCAGTCTCCGACAGGGGGTTCGCTACGAGCAGTACTTC. Translated, it gives CASSLRQGVRYEQYF. This chain joins TRBV27 and TRBJ2-7; 9 bases match TRBD1. The trim removed 5 bases at V and 3 bases at J, leaving 8 bases unmatched. Germline V lookup: CDR1 MNHEY, CDR2 SMNVEV (reference sequence). The CDR3 extends over 15 amino acids.

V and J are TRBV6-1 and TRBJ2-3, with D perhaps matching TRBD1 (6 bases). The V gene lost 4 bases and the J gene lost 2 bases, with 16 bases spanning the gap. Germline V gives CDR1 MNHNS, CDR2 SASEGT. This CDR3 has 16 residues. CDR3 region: CASSATSGGHTDTQYF. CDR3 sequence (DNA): TGTGCCAGCAGTGCGACGAGTGGGGGACACACAGATACGCAGTATTTT.

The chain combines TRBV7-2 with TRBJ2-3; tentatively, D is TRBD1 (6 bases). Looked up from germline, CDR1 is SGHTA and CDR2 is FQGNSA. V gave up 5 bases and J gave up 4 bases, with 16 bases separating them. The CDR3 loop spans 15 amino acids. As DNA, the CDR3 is TGTGCCAGCAGCAAACAGGGTTTCAGCGCAGATACGCAGTATTTT. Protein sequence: CASSKQGFSADTQYF. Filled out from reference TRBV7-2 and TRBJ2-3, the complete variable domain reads GAGVSQSPSNKVTEKGKDVELRCDPISGHTALYWYRQSLGQGLEFLIYFQGNSAPDKSGLPSDRFSAERTGGSVSTLTIQRTQQEDSAVYLCASSKQGFSADTQYFGPGTRLTVL.

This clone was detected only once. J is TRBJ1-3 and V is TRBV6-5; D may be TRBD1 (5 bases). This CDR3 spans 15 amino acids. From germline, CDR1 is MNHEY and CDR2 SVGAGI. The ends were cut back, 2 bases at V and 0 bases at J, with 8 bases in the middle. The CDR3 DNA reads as TGTGCCAGCAGTTACGGGACTCGCTCTGGAAACACCATATATTTT. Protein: CASSYGTRSGNTIYF.

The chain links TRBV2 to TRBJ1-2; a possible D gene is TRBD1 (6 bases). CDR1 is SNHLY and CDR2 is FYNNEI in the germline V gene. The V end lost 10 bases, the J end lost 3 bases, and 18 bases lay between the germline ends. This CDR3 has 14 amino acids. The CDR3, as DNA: TGTGCCACCCCACTGGGACAAGCCGACTATGGCTACACCTTC. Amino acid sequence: CATPLGQADYGYTF.

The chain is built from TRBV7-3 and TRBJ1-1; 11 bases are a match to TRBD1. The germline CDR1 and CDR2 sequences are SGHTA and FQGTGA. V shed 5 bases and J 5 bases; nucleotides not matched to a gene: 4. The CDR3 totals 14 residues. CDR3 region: CASSLDRGRTEAFF. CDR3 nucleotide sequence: TGTGCCAGCAGCCTGGACAGGGGGCGGACTGAAGCTTTCTTT.

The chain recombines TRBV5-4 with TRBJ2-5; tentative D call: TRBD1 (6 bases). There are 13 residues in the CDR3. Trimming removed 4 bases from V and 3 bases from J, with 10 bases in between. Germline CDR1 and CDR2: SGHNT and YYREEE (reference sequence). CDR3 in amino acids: CASSKQGEETQYF. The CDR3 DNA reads TGTGCCAGCAGCAAACAGGGAGAAGAGACCCAGTACTTC. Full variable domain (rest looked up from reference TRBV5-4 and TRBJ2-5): ETGVTQSPTHLIKTRGQQVTLRCSSQSGHNTVSWYQQALGQGPQFIFQYYREEENGRGNFPPRFSGLQFPNYSSELNVNALELDDSALYLCASSKQGEETQYFGPGTRLLVL.

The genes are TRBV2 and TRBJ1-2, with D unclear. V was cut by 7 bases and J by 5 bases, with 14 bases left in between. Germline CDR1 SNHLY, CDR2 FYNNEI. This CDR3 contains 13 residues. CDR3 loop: CASILRGSYGYTF. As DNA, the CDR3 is TGTGCCAGCATCCTTCGCGGGTCTTATGGCTACACCTTC.

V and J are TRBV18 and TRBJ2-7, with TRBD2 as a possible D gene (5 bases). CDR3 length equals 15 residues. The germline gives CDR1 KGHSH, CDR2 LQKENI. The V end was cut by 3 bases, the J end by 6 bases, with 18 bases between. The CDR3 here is CASSPRVGLEGEQYF. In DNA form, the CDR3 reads TGTGCCAGCTCACCTCGGGTGGGCCTCGAGGGCGAGCAGTACTTC. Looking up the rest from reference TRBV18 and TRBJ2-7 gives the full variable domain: NAGVMQNPRHLVRRRGQEARLRCSPMKGHSHVYWYRQLPEEGLKFMVYLQKENIIDESGMPKERFSAEFPKEGPSILRIQQVVRGDSAAYFCASSPRVGLEGEQYFGPGTRLTVT.

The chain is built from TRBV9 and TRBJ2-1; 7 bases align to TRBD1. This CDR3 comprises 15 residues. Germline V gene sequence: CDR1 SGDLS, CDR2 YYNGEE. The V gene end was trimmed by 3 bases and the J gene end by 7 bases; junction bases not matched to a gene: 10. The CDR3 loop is CASSADRQGWNEQFF. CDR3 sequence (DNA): TGTGCCAGCAGCGCAGACCGACAGGGTTGGAATGAGCAGTTCTTC.

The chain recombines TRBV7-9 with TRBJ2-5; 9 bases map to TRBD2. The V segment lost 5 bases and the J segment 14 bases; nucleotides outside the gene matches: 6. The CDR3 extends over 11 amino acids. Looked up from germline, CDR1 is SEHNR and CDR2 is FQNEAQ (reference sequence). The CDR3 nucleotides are TGTGCCAGCAGCCCGGGACTAGCCCCTTACTTC. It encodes CASSPGLAPYF.

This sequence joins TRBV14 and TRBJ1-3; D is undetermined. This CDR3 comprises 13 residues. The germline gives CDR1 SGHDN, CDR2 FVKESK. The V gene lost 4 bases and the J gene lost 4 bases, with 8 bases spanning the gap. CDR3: CASSPFLGNTIYF. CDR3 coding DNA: TGTGCCAGCAGCCCGTTTTTGGGAAACACCATATATTTT.

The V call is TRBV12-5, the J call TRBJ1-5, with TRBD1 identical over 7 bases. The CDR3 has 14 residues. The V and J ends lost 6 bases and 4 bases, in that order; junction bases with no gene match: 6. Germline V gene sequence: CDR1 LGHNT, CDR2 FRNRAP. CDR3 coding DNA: TGTGCTAGTGGACTGACAGGGACTAATCAGCCCCAGCATTTT. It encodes CASGLTGTNQPQHF. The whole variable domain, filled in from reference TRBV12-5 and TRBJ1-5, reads DARVTQTPRHKVTEMGQEVTMRCQPILGHNTVFWYRQTMMQGLELLAYFRNRAPLDDSGMPKDRFSAEMPDATLATLKIQPSEPRDSAVYFCASGLTGTNQPQHFGDGTRLSIL.

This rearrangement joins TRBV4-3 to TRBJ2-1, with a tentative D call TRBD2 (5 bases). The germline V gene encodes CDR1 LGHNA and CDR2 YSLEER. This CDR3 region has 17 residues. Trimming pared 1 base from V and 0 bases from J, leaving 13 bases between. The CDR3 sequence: CASSQGRVGSSYNEQFF. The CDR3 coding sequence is TGCGCCAGCAGCCAAGGGCGGGTCGGCAGCTCCTACAATGAGCAGTTCTTC.

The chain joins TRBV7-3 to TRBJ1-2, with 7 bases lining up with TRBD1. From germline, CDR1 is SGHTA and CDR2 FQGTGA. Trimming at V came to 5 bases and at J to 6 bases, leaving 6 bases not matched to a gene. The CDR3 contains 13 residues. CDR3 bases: TGTGCCAGCAGCCTCGACAGGGTGGATGGCTACACCTTC. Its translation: CASSLDRVDGYTF.